These T cell receptor beta chains were read from a single sample in a study of cytomegalovirus exposure and HLA in healthy donors. Some clones are missing from TCRdb's copy, which holds only in-frame ones; the method was immunoSEQ multiplex PCR. The sample contains 150,000 to 200,000 clones, around three quarters of which appear only once. The sample taken for sequencing was PBMCs. These receptors originate from a man aged 40-49 years in good health and CMV-seronegative. Each CDR3 is given with its conserved first and last residue. A D gene is named only where the DNA matches it firmly. Size is omitted from some rows. Given values are once, few, many or a class for expanded clones.

v_gene	d_gene	j_gene	abundance	CDR3aa	CDR3nt
TRBV7-9	NA	TRBJ1-4	NA	CASSPAGGLNEKLFF	TGTGCCAGCAGCCCGGCCGGCGGCCTCAATGAAAAACTGTTTTTT
TRBV6-5	NA	TRBJ2-5	NA	CASSTLRSPREQYF	TGTGCCAGCAGTACCCTGAGGTCCCCAAGGGAGCAGTACTTC
TRBV5-1	NA	TRBJ1-4	few	CASRALPSTNEKLFF	TGCGCCAGCAGAGCACTTCCTTCAACTAATGAAAAACTGTTTTTT
TRBV10-2	NA	TRBJ1-3	NA	CASTPGLGNTIYF	TGCGCCAGCACCCCGGGACTTGGAAACACCATATATTTT
TRBV9	NA	TRBJ2-6	NA	CASTSNRVPGANVLTF	TGTGCCAGCACCTCAAACAGGGTCCCGGGGGCCAACGTCCTGACTTTC
TRBV4-1	TRBD1	TRBJ2-3	once	CASSQEKDRVGRTDTQYF	TGCGCCAGCAGCCAGGAGAAAGACAGGGTCGGTCGCACAGATACGCAGTATTTT
TRBV10-3	TRBD2	TRBJ2-1	NA	CAISGGTSGGANYNEQFF	TGTGCCATCAGTGGAGGGACTAGCGGGGGGGCCAACTACAATGAGCAGTTCTTC
TRBV6-1	NA	TRBJ2-2	NA	CASSEQGQTGELFF	TGTGCCAGCAGTGAACAGGGGCAAACCGGGGAGCTGTTTTTT
TRBV7-9	NA	TRBJ1-1	NA	CSSSLEGQNTEAFF	TGTTCCAGCAGCTTAGAGGGACAGAACACTGAAGCTTTCTTT
TRBV11-3	NA	TRBJ2-4	NA	CASSLDGGTNIQYF	TGTGCCAGCAGCTTAGATGGAGGGACCAACATTCAGTACTTC
TRBV18	NA	TRBJ1-1	NA	CASSPPQNTEAFF	TGTGCCAGCTCACCCCCCCAGAACACTGAAGCTTTCTTT
TRBV11-2	TRBD2	TRBJ2-7	NA	CASKQREISYEQYF	TGTGCCAGCAAGCAGCGGGAGATCTCCTACGAGCAGTACTTC
TRBV27	TRBD2	TRBJ2-2	NA	CASSLILAGNTGELFF	TGTGCCAGCAGTTTAATCCTAGCGGGAAACACCGGGGAGCTGTTTTTT
TRBV6-5	NA	TRBJ1-1	NA	CASSYSAGNTEAFF	TGTGCCAGCAGTTACTCGGCGGGGAACACTGAAGCTTTCTTT
TRBV27	TRBD1	TRBJ1-2	once	CASSLLGQGRGYTF	TGTGCCAGCAGTTTACTGGGACAGGGAAGGGGCTACACCTTC
TRBV10-2	NA	TRBJ1-4	NA	CASSESAGSTEKLFF	TGCGCCAGCAGTGAGTCGGCGGGCTCTACGGAAAAACTGTTTTTT
TRBV27	NA	TRBJ2-7	NA	CASSLRGGPSYEQYF	TGTGCCAGCAGTTTAAGGGGGGGCCCCTCCTACGAGCAGTACTTC
TRBV5-1	TRBD1	TRBJ1-1	NA	CASSPDRANTEAFF	TGCGCCAGCAGCCCGGACAGGGCAAACACTGAAGCTTTCTTT
TRBV19	TRBD1	TRBJ1-6	once	CASSTSGRGSTVYNSPLHF	TGTGCCAGTAGTACCTCCGGCAGGGGGAGCACTGTTTATAATTCACCCCTCCACTTT
TRBV30	NA	TRBJ2-3	once	CAWENKGADTQYF	TGTGCCTGGGAAAACAAAGGGGCAGATACGCAGTATTTT
TRBV2	TRBD1	TRBJ1-1	few	CASSLQGARTEAFF	TGTGCCAGCAGCCTACAGGGGGCTAGGACTGAAGCTTTCTTT
TRBV7-9	NA	TRBJ1-3	NA	CASSLAEQSSGNTIYF	TGTGCCAGCAGCTTAGCCGAACAGAGCTCTGGAAACACCATATATTTT
TRBV9	TRBD1	TRBJ1-3	NA	CASSTGLRQGLSGNTIYF	TGTGCCAGCAGCACGGGGTTGAGACAGGGCCTCTCTGGAAACACCATATATTTT
TRBV30	TRBD1	TRBJ1-1	NA	CAWSVPGTVTNFMNTEAFF	TGTGCCTGGAGTGTTCCCGGGACAGTTACTAATTTCATGAACACTGAAGCTTTCTTT
TRBV1	NA	TRBJ2-1	once	CTSSQGLGTSGRDQIDEQFF	TGCACCAGCAGCCAGGGATTGGGGACTAGCGGGAGGGACCAAATCGATGAGCAGTTCTTC
TRBV6-6	NA	TRBJ1-5	NA	CASSYREGNQPQHF	TGTGCCAGCAGTTACAGGGAGGGCAATCAGCCCCAGCATTTT
TRBV7-9	TRBD1	TRBJ2-7	NA	CASSLGGQDRSYEQYF	TGTGCCAGCAGCTTAGGGGGACAGGATCGTTCCTACGAGCAGTACTTC
TRBV19	TRBD2	TRBJ2-2	NA	CASSTRELTGELFF	TGTGCCAGTAGTACGCGGGAGCTAACCGGGGAGCTGTTTTTT
TRBV11-1	TRBD2	TRBJ2-4	NA	CASSPSQRDGKRLQYF	TGTGCCAGCAGCCCGAGCCAGCGGGACGGAAAAAGGCTTCAGTACTTC
TRBV9	TRBD1	TRBJ1-2	few	CASSVEGQGIDGYTF	TGTGCCAGCAGCGTAGAGGGACAGGGAATCGACGGCTACACCTTC
TRBV6-5	NA	TRBJ1-6	NA	CASSYDRSDYNSPLHF	TGTGCCAGCAGTTACGACAGGAGCGATTATAATTCACCCCTCCACTTT
TRBV5-1	TRBD1	TRBJ2-2	NA	CASSRGQGSGELFF	TGCGCCAGCAGCAGGGGACAGGGGTCCGGGGAGCTGTTTTTT
TRBV5-1	TRBD2	TRBJ2-1	NA	CASSLVGGSAYNEQFF	TGCGCCAGCAGCTTGGTAGGCGGGAGCGCCTACAATGAGCAGTTCTTC
TRBV7-8	TRBD2	TRBJ2-7	NA	CASSSGLVAGVAYEQYF	TGTGCCAGCAGCTCGGGGTTGGTAGCGGGAGTCGCCTACGAGCAGTACTTC
TRBV18	NA	TRBJ2-2	NA	CASSWGPENTGELFF	TGTGCCAGCTCATGGGGGCCGGAGAACACCGGGGAGCTGTTTTTT
TRBV29-1	TRBD2	TRBJ2-2	NA	CSVGASGTGELFF	TGCAGCGTTGGGGCTAGCGGCACCGGGGAGCTGTTTTTT
TRBV11-2	TRBD2	TRBJ2-7	NA	CASSLSGTSESEQYF	TGTGCCAGCAGCTTAAGCGGGACTAGTGAGAGCGAGCAGTACTTC
TRBV5-6	TRBD1	TRBJ1-4	once	CASSSGQGVEKLFF	TGTGCCAGCAGCTCCGGACAGGGTGTAGAAAAACTGTTTTTT
TRBV15	TRBD2	TRBJ2-1	NA	CATSRLLSGGAYEQFF	TGTGCCACCAGCAGACTACTTAGCGGGGGGGCCTATGAGCAGTTCTTC
TRBV2	TRBD1	TRBJ1-5	NA	CASSPQGADQPQHF	TGTGCCAGCAGCCCCCAGGGGGCGGATCAGCCCCAGCATTTT
TRBV5-5	TRBD1	TRBJ1-1	few	CASSFGQGGEFF	TGTGCCAGCAGCTTCGGACAGGGCGGGGAGTTCTTT
TRBV5-1	TRBD2	TRBJ2-5	NA	CASSLGTSGRPLQETQYF	TGCGCCAGCAGCTTGGGGACTAGCGGGAGGCCCCTCCAAGAGACCCAGTACTTC
TRBV5-1	NA	TRBJ2-7	NA	CASSLAGDNYEQYF	TGCGCCAGCAGCTTGGCAGGGGACAACTACGAGCAGTACTTC
TRBV7-2	TRBD1	TRBJ2-1	NA	CASSLMDRVMGEQFF	TGTGCCAGCAGCTTAATGGACAGGGTGATGGGTGAGCAGTTCTTC
TRBV27	TRBD2	TRBJ2-2	NA	CASRRAGGTSGKTGELFF	TGTGCCAGCAGGCGAGCGGGGGGGACTAGCGGGAAAACCGGGGAGCTGTTTTTT
TRBV6-6	TRBD1	TRBJ1-5	NA	CASSYGLTGGQPQHF	TGTGCCAGCAGTTACGGGCTGACAGGGGGTCAGCCCCAGCATTTT
TRBV10-3	TRBD2	TRBJ2-2	few	CAIRAPSGGENTGELFF	TGTGCCATCAGAGCCCCTAGCGGGGGAGAGAACACCGGGGAGCTGTTTTTT
TRBV27	NA	TRBJ1-5	NA	CASSWGRRSNQPQHF	TGTGCCAGCAGTTGGGGCAGAAGGAGCAATCAGCCCCAGCATTTT
TRBV4-1	TRBD2	TRBJ2-7	NA	CASSQGLAGFDEQYF	TGCGCCAGCAGCCAAGGACTAGCGGGATTCGACGAGCAGTACTTC
TRBV4-3	NA	TRBJ2-1	NA	CASSQAGTNAPGSFNEQFF	TGCGCCAGCAGCCAAGCCGGGACAAATGCACCGGGATCCTTTAATGAGCAGTTCTTC
TRBV9	TRBD2	TRBJ2-3	NA	CASSVVASGGAGTDTQYF	TGTGCCAGCAGCGTAGTGGCTAGCGGGGGGGCCGGGACAGATACGCAGTATTTT
TRBV11-2	NA	TRBJ2-1	few	CASSFGQGRIDEQFF	TGTGCCAGCAGCTTTGGTCAGGGCAGGATTGATGAGCAGTTCTTC
TRBV11-2	TRBD2	TRBJ2-7	NA	CASSFGLAGEESYEQYF	TGTGCCAGCAGCTTTGGACTAGCGGGAGAAGAGTCCTACGAGCAGTACTTC
TRBV10-3	NA	TRBJ1-5	NA	CAISAERGQPQHF	TGTGCCATCAGTGCGGAGCGCGGTCAGCCCCAGCATTTT
TRBV2	TRBD1	TRBJ1-2	NA	CASRRRQGRGYTF	TGTGCCAGCAGGAGGAGACAGGGCCGTGGCTACACCTTC
TRBV10-3	TRBD1	TRBJ1-1	NA	CAISKNPGQGAQNTEAFF	TGTGCCATCTCAAAGAACCCGGGACAGGGGGCGCAGAACACTGAAGCTTTCTTT
TRBV9	NA	TRBJ2-1	NA	CASSAPQVHEQFF	TGTGCCAGCAGCGCCCCGCAGGTGCATGAGCAGTTCTTC